One and the same sample provided the 14 T cell receptor beta chains below, sequenced in a study of shared clonotypes between healthy human individuals. Assay: immunoSEQ multiplex PCR; the TCRdb copy retains only in-frame clones and omits some. Of 450,000 to 550,000 clones listed, roughly 78% are singletons. The sample taken for sequencing was PBMCs. These receptors all come from a woman in her thirties or forties in good health. Some clones in this sample may be carry-over from other donors' samples.

CDR3 DNA: TGTGCCAGTAGTATATATAAGACAGTAGAAAACTATGGCTACACCTTC. Protein: CASSIYKTVENYGYTF. The V and J genes are TRBV19 and TRBJ1-2; maybe TRBD1 (5 bases). Between the trimmed V and J ends, which lost 2 bases and 2 bases, there was a span of 15 bases. The CDR3 length is 16 residues. CDR1 and CDR2 from the germline V gene are LNHDA and SQIVND (reference sequence).

V gene TRBV6-1 combines with J gene TRBJ2-4; 13 bases fit TRBD2. V shed 4 bases, J shed 10 bases, and the junction held 4 bases outside the gene matches. The CDR3 consists of 14 residues. The germline CDR1 and CDR2 sequences are MNHNS and SASEGT. The CDR3 reads CASSAGLAGQIQYF. CDR3 nucleotide sequence: TGTGCCAGCAGTGCGGGACTAGCGGGGCAGATTCAGTACTTC.

The CDR3 nucleotides are TGCGCCAGCAGCCAAGAGAGGACTAGCGCGAATAATGAGCAGTTCTTC. Translating gives CASSQERTSANNEQFF. The gene calls are TRBV4-1 and TRBJ2-1; TRBD2 matches 9 bases. The V segment lost 0 bases and the J segment 7 bases; nucleotides outside the gene matches: 7. The CDR3 loop spans 16 amino acids. Germline CDR1 and CDR2: MGHRA and YSYEKL.

CDR3 sequence: CASSFWNNDNEQFF. The DNA for the CDR3 is TGTGCCAGCAGCTTTTGGAATAACGACAATGAGCAGTTCTTC. This chain links TRBV5-4 with TRBJ2-1; D is unclear. Germline CDR1 and CDR2: SGHNT and YYREEE (reference sequence). V dropped 2 bases and J dropped 5 bases, with 11 bases sitting between them. The CDR3 has 14 residues.

The V call is TRBV6-5, the J call TRBJ2-7; 12 bases are a match to TRBD2. The V gene end was trimmed by 6 bases and the J gene end by 6 bases; junction bases not matched to a gene: 9. Germline loops: CDR1 MNHEY, CDR2 SVGAGI. The CDR3 is 15 amino acids. For the CDR3, the DNA is TGTGCCAGCAGACCCACTAGCGGGAGGTCTAGCGAGCAGTACTTC. Amino acids: CASRPTSGRSSEQYF.

The gene calls are TRBV10-3 and TRBJ1-1, with no clear D. Trimming stripped 4 bases from V and 1 base from J, with 13 bases between. Germline V CDR1 and CDR2: ENHRY, SYGVKD. The CDR3 contains 15 residues. CDR3 coding DNA: TGTGCCATCAGTGTTGAGGGCTCGGCGAACACTGAAGCTTTCTTT. Translation gives CAISVEGSANTEAFF.

CDR3 loop: CASIPGGAGLHTEAFF. CDR3 DNA sequence: TGTGCCAGCATCCCAGGGGGCGCGGGCTTACACACTGAAGCTTTCTTT. This chain uses TRBV7-9 with TRBJ1-1; 8 positions agree with TRBD1. After removal of 7 bases from V and 3 bases from J, the junction contained 13 bases not matched to a gene. This CDR3 contains 16 residues. CDR1 is SEHNR, CDR2 FQNEAQ, per germline (reference sequence).

The chain combines TRBV5-1 with TRBJ1-1; weak D call: TRBD1 (5 bases). Trimming removed 4 bases from V and 1 base from J, with 11 bases in between. The CDR3 is 14 amino acids. Germline V gene data show CDR1 as SGHRS and CDR2 as YFSETQ. CDR3 sequence (DNA): TGCGCCAGCAGCCAGGGACGGCCGAACACTGAAGCTTTCTTT. Protein: CASSQGRPNTEAFF.

The V call is TRBV7-2, the J call TRBJ1-4, with a weak D call TRBD1 (5 bases). The CDR3 sequence is 14 residues long. The germline gives CDR1 SGHTA, CDR2 FQGNSA. The V gene lost 10 bases and the J gene lost 3 bases, with 15 bases spanning the gap. CDR3 protein: CATSPGGANEKLFF. The CDR3 DNA reads TGTGCCACCTCCCCGGGGGGAGCTAATGAAAAACTGTTTTTT.

This chain joins TRBV30 and TRBJ2-2; 8 bases are shared with TRBD1. The V gene's germline CDR1 is GTSNPN and CDR2 SVGIG (reference sequence). Trimming removed 4 bases from V and 5 bases from J; junction bases left unmatched: 3. The CDR3 loop spans 13 amino acids. The chain's CDR3 is CAWNTGGTGELFF. In nucleotides, the CDR3 is TGTGCCTGGAACACAGGGGGAACCGGGGAGCTGTTTTTT.

This chain joins TRBV30 and TRBJ2-3, with D perhaps assigned TRBD1 or TRBD2 (6 bases each). The V gene lost 4 bases and the J gene lost 3 bases, with 17 bases spanning the gap. This CDR3 contains 15 residues. The germline CDR1 and CDR2 sequences are GTSNPN and SVGIG (reference sequence). CDR3 region: CAWKGGPPGTDTQYF. The CDR3 nucleotides read TGTGCCTGGAAGGGGGGACCCCCCGGGACAGATACGCAGTATTTT.

The V and J genes are TRBV27 and TRBJ2-2; D not certain. The CDR3 loop spans 13 amino acids. Germline V gene lookup returns CDR1 MNHEY and CDR2 SMNVEV (reference sequence). The germline V and J ends were trimmed by 3 bases and 7 bases, with 9 bases remaining between them. The CDR3 spells CASSFNGHGELFF. CDR3 bases: TGTGCCAGCAGTTTTAATGGGCACGGGGAGCTGTTTTTT.

This chain links TRBV11-1 with TRBJ2-1, with a weak D call TRBD2 (6 bases). The CDR3 runs 15 residues. Per germline, CDR1 SGHAT and CDR2 FQDESV (reference sequence). Deletions cut 5 bases from V and 2 bases from J, with 13 bases between. CDR3 DNA: TGTGCCAGCAGCCCCGGCCGCGGGGCCTACAATGAGCAGTTCTTC. Residues: CASSPGRGAYNEQFF.

This clone is a singleton in its sample. CDR3 bases: TGTGCCAGCAGCCAAGCTTCTTGGCCCGGGGAGCTGTTTTTT. As protein: CASSQASWPGELFF. V usage is TRBV4-2 and J usage is TRBJ2-2, with D uncertain. Trimming stripped 1 base from V and 6 bases from J, with 9 bases between. The CDR3 covers 14 residues. CDR1 and CDR2 (germline): LGHNA, YNFKEQ.